This T cell receptor (beta chain) was captured in a study of blood T cell repertoires in COVID-19. Study summary: Sites in the United States, Italy and Spain provided acute and convalescent COVID-19 samples. Sources were T cells, B-cell-depleted T cells, or PBMCs; the material itself was cDNA or gDNA.

The CDR3 length is 14 residues. The germline gives CDR1 SEHNR, CDR2 FQNEAQ (reference sequence). V was clipped by 1 base and J by 5 bases, with 11 bases between them. In the original processing: Amplification of reference gene primers provided the estimated nucleated cell counts. The protocol was immunoSEQ multiplex PCR, while the TCRdb copy is restricted to in-frame clones and leaves out a portion. V, J and clone size are those of that table, while D and trimming were read from the DNA. The sample has nearly 200,000 clones; approximately 87% are singletons. The sample was peripheral blood. This TCR was sampled from a woman in her seventies with acute or convalescent COVID-19. The chain joins TRBV7-9 to TRBJ2-5; the D gene is possibly TRBD2 (6 bases). CDR3 loop: CASSLVSGGETQYF. In nucleotides, the CDR3 is TGTGCCAGCAGCTTAGTATCTGGGGGGGAGACCCAGTACTTC.